This TCR beta chain was recovered during a study of coeliac disease. Data came from immunoSEQ multiplex PCR; TCRdb stores just in-frame clones and leaves some out. The table includes 2,500 or so clones, roughly 66% detected once. The material sequenced was lamina propria lymphocytes from the gut. These receptors were collected from a woman aged 70-85 years with celiac disease on a gluten-free diet.

The rearrangement links TRBV7-8 to TRBJ2-1; D unclear. Germline loops: CDR1 SGHVS, CDR2 FQNEAQ. The CDR3 runs 14 residues. Trimming left V 3 bases short and J 11 bases short, with 17 bases between. CDR3: CASSLDRYSWKQFF. For the CDR3, the DNA is TGTGCCAGCAGCTTGGATAGATACAGCTGGAAGCAGTTCTTC.